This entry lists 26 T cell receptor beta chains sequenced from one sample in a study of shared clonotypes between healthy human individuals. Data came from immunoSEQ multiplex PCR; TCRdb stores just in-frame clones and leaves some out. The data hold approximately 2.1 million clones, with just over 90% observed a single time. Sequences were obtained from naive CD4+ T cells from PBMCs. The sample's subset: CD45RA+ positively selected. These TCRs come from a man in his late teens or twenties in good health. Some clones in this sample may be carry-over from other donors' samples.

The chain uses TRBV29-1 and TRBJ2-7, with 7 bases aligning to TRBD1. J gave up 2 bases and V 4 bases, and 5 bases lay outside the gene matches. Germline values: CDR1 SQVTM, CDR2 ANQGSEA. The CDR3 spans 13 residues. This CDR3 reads CSVAGQETYEQYF. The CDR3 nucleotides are TGCAGCGTTGCTGGACAGGAAACCTACGAGCAGTACTTC.

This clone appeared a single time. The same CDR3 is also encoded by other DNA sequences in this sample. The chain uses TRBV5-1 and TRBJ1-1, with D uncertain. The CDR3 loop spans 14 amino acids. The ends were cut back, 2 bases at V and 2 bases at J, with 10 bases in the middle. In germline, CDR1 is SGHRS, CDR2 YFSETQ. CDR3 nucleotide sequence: TGCGCCAGCAGCTTAGACGGAGGTAACACTGAAGCTTTCTTT. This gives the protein CASSLDGGNTEAFF.

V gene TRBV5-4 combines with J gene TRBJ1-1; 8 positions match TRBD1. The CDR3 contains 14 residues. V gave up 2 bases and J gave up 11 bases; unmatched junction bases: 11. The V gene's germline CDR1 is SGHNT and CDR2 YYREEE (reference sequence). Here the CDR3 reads CASSLRTGLVAAFF. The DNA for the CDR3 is TGTGCCAGCAGCTTAAGGACAGGGTTGGTGGCGGCTTTCTTT.

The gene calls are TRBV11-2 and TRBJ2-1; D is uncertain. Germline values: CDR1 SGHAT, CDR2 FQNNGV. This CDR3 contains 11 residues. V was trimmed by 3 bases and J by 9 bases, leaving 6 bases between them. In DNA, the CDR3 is TGTGCCAGCAGCTTGGCGGTTGAGCAGTTCTTC. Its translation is CASSLAVEQFF.

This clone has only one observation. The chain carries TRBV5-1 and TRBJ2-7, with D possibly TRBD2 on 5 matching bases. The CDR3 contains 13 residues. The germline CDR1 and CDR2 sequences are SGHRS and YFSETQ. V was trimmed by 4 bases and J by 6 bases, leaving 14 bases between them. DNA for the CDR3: TGCGCCAGCAGCGTCCTCTTAGAGGGCGAGCAGTACTTC. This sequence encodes CASSVLLEGEQYF.

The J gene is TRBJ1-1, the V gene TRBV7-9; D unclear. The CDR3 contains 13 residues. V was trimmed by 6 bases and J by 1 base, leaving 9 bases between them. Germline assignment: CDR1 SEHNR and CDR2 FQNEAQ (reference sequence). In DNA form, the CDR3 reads TGTGCCAGCAGATCTTCAGCGAACACTGAAGCTTTCTTT. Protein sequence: CASRSSANTEAFF.

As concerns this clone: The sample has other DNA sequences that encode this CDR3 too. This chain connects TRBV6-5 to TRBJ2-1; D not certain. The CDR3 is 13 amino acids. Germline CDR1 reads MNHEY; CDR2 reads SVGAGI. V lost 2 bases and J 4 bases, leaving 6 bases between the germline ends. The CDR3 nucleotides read TGTGCCAGCAGTTACGAAGAATACAATGAGCAGTTCTTC. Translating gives CASSYEEYNEQFF.

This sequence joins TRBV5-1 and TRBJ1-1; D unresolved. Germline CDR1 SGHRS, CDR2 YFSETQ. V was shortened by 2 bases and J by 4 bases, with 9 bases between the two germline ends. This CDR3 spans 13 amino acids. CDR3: CASSFGDSTEAFF. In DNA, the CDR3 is TGCGCCAGCAGCTTTGGGGATTCCACTGAAGCTTTCTTT.

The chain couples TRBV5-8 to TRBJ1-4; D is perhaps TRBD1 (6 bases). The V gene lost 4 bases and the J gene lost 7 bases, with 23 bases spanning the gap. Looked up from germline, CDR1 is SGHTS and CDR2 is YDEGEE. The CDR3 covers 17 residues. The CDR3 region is CASSLMGHLKGVEKLFF. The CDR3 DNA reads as TGTGCCAGCAGCCTGATGGGACACCTTAAGGGTGTTGAAAAACTGTTTTTT.

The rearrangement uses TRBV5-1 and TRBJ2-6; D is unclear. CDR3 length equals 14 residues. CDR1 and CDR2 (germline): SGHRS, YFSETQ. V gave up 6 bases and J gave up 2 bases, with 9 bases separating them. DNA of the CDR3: TGCGCCAGCAAATGGGAACCTGGGGCCAACGTCCTGACTTTC. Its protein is CASKWEPGANVLTF.

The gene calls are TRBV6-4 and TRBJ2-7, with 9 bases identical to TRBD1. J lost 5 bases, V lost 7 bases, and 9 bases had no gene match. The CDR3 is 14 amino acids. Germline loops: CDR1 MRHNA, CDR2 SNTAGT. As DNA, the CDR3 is TGTGCCAGCACGCTCAGGACAGGGGACCACGAGCAGTACTTC. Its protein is CASTLRTGDHEQYF.

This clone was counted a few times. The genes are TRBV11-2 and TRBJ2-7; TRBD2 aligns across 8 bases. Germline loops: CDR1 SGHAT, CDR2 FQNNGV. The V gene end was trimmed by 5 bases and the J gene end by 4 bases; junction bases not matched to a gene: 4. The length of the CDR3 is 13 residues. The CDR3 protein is CASSIAGRYEQYF. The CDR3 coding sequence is TGTGCCAGCAGCATAGCGGGACGGTACGAGCAGTACTTC. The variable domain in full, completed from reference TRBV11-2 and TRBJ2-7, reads EAGVAQSPRYKIIEKRQSVAFWCNPISGHATLYWYQQILGQGPKLLIQFQNNGVVDDSQLPKDRFSAERLKGVDSTLKIQPAKLEDSAVYLCASSIAGRYEQYFGPGTRLTVT.

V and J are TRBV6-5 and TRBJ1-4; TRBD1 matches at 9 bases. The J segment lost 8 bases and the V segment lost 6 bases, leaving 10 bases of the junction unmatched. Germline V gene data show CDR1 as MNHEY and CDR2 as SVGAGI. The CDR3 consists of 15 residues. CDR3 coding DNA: TGTGCCAGCAGCCGACCGGGACAGGGCAGGGAAAAACTGTTTTTT. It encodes CASSRPGQGREKLFF.

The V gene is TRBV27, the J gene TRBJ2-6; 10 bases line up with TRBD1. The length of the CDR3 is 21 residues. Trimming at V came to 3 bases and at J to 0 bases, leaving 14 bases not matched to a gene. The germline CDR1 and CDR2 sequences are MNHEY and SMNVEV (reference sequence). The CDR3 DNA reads TGTGCCAGCAGTTTGGGACGTTGGGGGACAGGGGCTAACTCTGGGGCCAACGTCCTGACTTTC. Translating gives CASSLGRWGTGANSGANVLTF.

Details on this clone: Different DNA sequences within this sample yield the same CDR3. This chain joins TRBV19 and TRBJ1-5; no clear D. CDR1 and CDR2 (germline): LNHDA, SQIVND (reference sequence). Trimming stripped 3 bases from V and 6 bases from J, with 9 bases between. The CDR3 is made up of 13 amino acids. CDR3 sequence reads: CASSIRVRQPQHF. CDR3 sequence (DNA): TGTGCCAGTAGTATTAGGGTCCGTCAGCCCCAGCATTTT.

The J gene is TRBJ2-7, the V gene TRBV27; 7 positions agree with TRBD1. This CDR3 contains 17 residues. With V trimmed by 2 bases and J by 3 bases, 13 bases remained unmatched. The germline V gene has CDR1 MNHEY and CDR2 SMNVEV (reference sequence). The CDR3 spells CASSLLSQGRAHYEQYF. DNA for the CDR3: TGTGCCAGCAGTTTACTCTCACAGGGGCGGGCCCACTACGAGCAGTACTTC.

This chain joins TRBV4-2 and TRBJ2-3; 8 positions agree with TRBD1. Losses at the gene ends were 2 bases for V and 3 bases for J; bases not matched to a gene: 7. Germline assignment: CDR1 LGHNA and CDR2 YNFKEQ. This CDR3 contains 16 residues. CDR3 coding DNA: TGTGCCAGCAGCCAAAGCCCGGACAGGGAGACAGATACGCAGTATTTT. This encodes CASSQSPDRETDTQYF.

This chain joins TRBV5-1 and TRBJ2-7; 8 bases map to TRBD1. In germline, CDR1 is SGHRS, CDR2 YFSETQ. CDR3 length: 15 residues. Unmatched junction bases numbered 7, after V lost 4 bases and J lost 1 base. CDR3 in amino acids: CASSQTGGLSYEQYF. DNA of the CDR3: TGCGCCAGCAGCCAAACAGGGGGGTTGTCCTACGAGCAGTACTTC.

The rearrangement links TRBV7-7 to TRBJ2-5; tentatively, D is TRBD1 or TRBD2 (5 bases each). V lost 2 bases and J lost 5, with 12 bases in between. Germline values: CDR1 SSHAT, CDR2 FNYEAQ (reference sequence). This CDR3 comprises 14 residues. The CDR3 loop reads CASSLFLGDETQYF. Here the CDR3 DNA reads TGTGCCAGCAGCTTATTTTTAGGGGACGAGACCCAGTACTTC.

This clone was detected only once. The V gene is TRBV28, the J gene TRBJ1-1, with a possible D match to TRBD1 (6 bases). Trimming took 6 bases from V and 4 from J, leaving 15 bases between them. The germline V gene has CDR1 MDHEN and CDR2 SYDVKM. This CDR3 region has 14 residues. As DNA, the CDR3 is TGTGCCAGCAGCCCTTGGGGGCCGGGCACTGAAGCTTTCTTT. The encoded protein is CASSPWGPGTEAFF.

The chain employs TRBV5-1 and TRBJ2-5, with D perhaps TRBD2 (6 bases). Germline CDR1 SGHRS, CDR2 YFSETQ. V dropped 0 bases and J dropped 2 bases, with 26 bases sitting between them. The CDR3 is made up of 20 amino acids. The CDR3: CASSLAPGSSVGDFQETQYF. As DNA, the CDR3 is TGCGCCAGCAGCTTGGCACCGGGTTCCTCCGTTGGGGACTTTCAAGAGACCCAGTACTTC.

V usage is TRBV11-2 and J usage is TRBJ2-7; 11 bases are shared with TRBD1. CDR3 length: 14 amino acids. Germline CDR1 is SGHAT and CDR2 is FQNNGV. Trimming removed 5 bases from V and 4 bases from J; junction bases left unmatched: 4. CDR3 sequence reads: CASSRTGGEYEQYF. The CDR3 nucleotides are TGTGCCAGCAGCCGGACAGGGGGCGAATACGAGCAGTACTTC.

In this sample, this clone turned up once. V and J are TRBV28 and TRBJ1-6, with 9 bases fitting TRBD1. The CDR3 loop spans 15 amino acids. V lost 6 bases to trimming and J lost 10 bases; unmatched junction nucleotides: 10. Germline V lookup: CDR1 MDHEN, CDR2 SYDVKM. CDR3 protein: CASRDPGQGQSPLHF. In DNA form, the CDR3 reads TGTGCCAGCAGGGATCCGGGACAGGGTCAATCACCCCTCCACTTT.

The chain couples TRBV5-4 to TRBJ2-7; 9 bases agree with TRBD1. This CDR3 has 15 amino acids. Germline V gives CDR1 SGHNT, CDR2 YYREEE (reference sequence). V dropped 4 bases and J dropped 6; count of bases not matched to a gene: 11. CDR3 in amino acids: CASSLKGQGEVEQYF. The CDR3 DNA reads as TGTGCCAGCAGCCTTAAGGGACAGGGAGAAGTCGAGCAGTACTTC.

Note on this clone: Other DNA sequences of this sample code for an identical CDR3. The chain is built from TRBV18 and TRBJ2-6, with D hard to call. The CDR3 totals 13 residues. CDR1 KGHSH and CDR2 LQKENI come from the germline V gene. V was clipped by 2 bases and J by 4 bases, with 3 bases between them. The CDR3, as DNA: TGTGCCAGCTCACCATCCGGGGCCAACGTCCTGACTTTC. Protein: CASSPSGANVLTF.

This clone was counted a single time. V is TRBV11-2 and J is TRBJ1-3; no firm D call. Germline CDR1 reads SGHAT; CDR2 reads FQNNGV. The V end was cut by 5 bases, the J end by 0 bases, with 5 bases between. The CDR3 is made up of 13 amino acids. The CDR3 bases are TGTGCCAGCAGCCCGTACTCTGGAAACACCATATATTTT. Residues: CASSPYSGNTIYF.